Listed below are T cell receptor beta chains from one sample, sequenced in a study of T cell responses to AZD1222 COVID-19 vaccine. The assay was immunoSEQ multiplex PCR, and TCRdb's table has in-frame clones only and misses some. This sample carries roughly 100,000 clones, approximately 90% of them seen once, and the ten largest clones take about 9.1%. The starting material was peripheral blood, obtained on day 0 of AZD1222 vaccination. These receptors came from an adult in good health. Both conserved end residues are part of each CDR3. D genes are given only for firm matches. Clone size is shown for a subset of rows, as once, few, many or a class of expanded clone.

j_gene	abundance	v_gene	d_gene	CDR3nt	CDR3aa
TRBJ2-1	NA	TRBV11-2	TRBD2	TGTGCCAGCAGCTCCCCCACTAGCGGGAGTACAGATGAGCAGTTCTTC	CASSSPTSGSTDEQFF
TRBJ2-3	NA	TRBV27	NA	TGTGCCAGCAGTTACGACAGTACAGATACGCAGTATTTT	CASSYDSTDTQYF
TRBJ2-7	NA	TRBV4-1	NA	TGCGCCAGCAGCCAAGGAGGCCTAAACTACGAGCAGTACTTC	CASSQGGLNYEQYF
TRBJ2-1	NA	TRBV28	TRBD2	TGTGCCAGCAGTTTATCCAGCGGGGCGGATGAGCAGTTCTTC	CASSLSSGADEQFF
TRBJ2-7	NA	TRBV30	NA	TGTGCCTGGAGTGTATCAGGATACGAGCAGTACTTC	CAWSVSGYEQYF
TRBJ2-4	NA	TRBV5-4	NA	TGTGCCAGCAGCTCGTATAACGTAGCCAAAAACATTCAGTACTTC	CASSSYNVAKNIQYF
TRBJ2-2	NA	TRBV10-2	TRBD2	TGCGCCAGCAGTGAGAGGACTAGGAACACCGGGGAGCTGTTTTTT	CASSERTRNTGELFF
TRBJ1-1	NA	TRBV7-9	TRBD1	TGTGCCAGCAGCCCCCGAGAGGGGGCGAGCACTGAAGCTTTCTTT	CASSPREGASTEAFF
TRBJ1-1	few	TRBV4-3	NA	TGCGCCAGCAGCCAAGGTCAGGCAGGGGCGGTCTACACTGAAGCTTTCTTT	CASSQGQAGAVYTEAFF
TRBJ1-3	NA	TRBV24-1	NA	TGTGCCACCAGTGATCCGTCGCCCTCTGGAAACACCATATATTTT	CATSDPSPSGNTIYF
TRBJ1-6	NA	TRBV6-2/TRBV6-3	NA	TGTGCCAGCAGTGCGAATTCACCCCTCCACTTT	CASSANSPLHF
TRBJ2-7	NA	TRBV6-5	TRBD2	TGTGCCAGCAGTTACCTGGGAGGGAGCTACGAGCAGTACTTC	CASSYLGGSYEQYF
TRBJ1-3	NA	TRBV2	NA	TGTGCCCGGGCGGTTGTGAACACCATATATTTT	CARAVVNTIYF
TRBJ1-4	NA	TRBV6-5	NA	TGTGCCAGTTCAAACAGGGACGCTAATGAAAAACTGTTTTTT	CASSNRDANEKLFF
TRBJ1-1	NA	TRBV2	TRBD1	TGTGCCAGCAGGCCGGGACAGGAGGGTATCGGAACTTTCTTT	CASRPGQEGIGTFF
TRBJ1-5	NA	TRBV2	TRBD1	TGTGCCAGCAGAGAGGACAGGCGATCTAATCAGCCCCAGCATTTT	CASREDRRSNQPQHF
TRBJ2-5	NA	TRBV9	TRBD2	TGTGCCAGCAGCGTAGTTGGAGCGGGAGTTGAGACCCAGTACTTC	CASSVVGAGVETQYF
TRBJ1-4	NA	TRBV27	NA	TGTGCCAGCAGTTTCGGGGGAAACGAAAAACTGTTTTTT	CASSFGGNEKLFF
TRBJ2-7	NA	TRBV18	NA	TGTGCCAGCTCACCACCGCCGGGCGGGTCCCGCCACGAGCAGTACTTC	CASSPPPGGSRHEQYF
TRBJ2-7	NA	TRBV6-2/TRBV6-3	NA	TGTGCCAGCAGTACCTCAGGACCGAACTACGAGCAGTACTTC	CASSTSGPNYEQYF
TRBJ1-2	NA	TRBV29-1	NA	TGCAGCGTTGAAGGACAGACGAACTATGGCTACACCTTC	CSVEGQTNYGYTF
TRBJ1-1	once	TRBV7-2	TRBD1	TGTGCCAGCAGCTCGAGACCAAGACAGGGGGCGCCTGAAGCTTTCTTT	CASSSRPRQGAPEAFF
TRBJ1-6	NA	TRBV27	NA	TGTGCCAGCAGTTTTGAGCGAAGATCACCCCTCCACTTT	CASSFERRSPLHF
TRBJ1-2	NA	TRBV28	NA	TGTGCCAGCACCGTGGGGGGGCAGAACTATGGCTACACCTTC	CASTVGGQNYGYTF
TRBJ1-4	NA	TRBV7-7	NA	TGTGCCAGCAGCTCGGACCTTAATGAAAAACTGTTTTTT	CASSSDLNEKLFF
TRBJ2-1	once	TRBV7-9	TRBD2	TGTGCCAGCAGCTTGGGGACTAGCGGGAGCTACCGACATTTCTTC	CASSLGTSGSYRHFF
TRBJ1-1	NA	TRBV28	NA	TGTGCCAGCAGTCCCCCCGGACGGGACACTGAAGCTTTCTTT	CASSPPGRDTEAFF
TRBJ1-1	few	TRBV28	NA	TGTGCCAGCGTCCCGTGGTCGGACACTGAAGCTTTCTTT	CASVPWSDTEAFF
TRBJ2-1	NA	TRBV5-5	NA	TGTGCCAGCAGCCTCCGAGTTAGAGGCAATGAGCAGTTCTTC	CASSLRVRGNEQFF